Listed below are T cell receptor beta chains from one sample, sequenced in a study of OX40 agonist ivuxolimab in advanced cancers. Libraries were prepared by immunoSEQ multiplex PCR; TCRdb keeps only in-frame clonotypes and omits some of them. The sample yields some 62,000 clones, roughly 90% seen once. Specimen: CD4+ or CD8+ T cells sorted from blood, collected in a trial of the OX40 agonist ivuxolimab. The receptors originated from an adult with an advanced solid tumor such as melanoma, head and neck, liver or kidney cancer. Each CDR3 is given with its conserved first and last residue. A D gene is named only where the DNA matches it firmly. Expanded clones get a size class; other rows say once, few or many, or leave the size out.

>TRBJ2-2|.|TRBV23-1|.
CASSQSVRFSDTGELFF
TGCGCCAGCAGTCAATCGGTCCGGTTTTCGGACACCGGGGAGCTGTTTTTT
>TRBJ2-2|.|TRBV2|TRBD2
CASMTSGRNTGELFF
TGTGCCAGCATGACTAGCGGGAGAAACACCGGGGAGCTGTTTTTT
>TRBJ2-2|once|TRBV9|TRBD1
CASSAPQGDRNTGELFF
TGTGCCAGCAGCGCGCCCCAGGGGGACAGGAACACCGGGGAGCTGTTTTTT
>TRBJ1-6|.|TRBV6-8|.
CASTNLPGASSYNSPLHF
TGTGCCAGCACCAACCTGCCGGGAGCCAGCTCCTATAATTCACCCCTCCACTTT
>TRBJ1-4|.|TRBV27|.
CASSWGSATNEKLFF
TGTGCCAGCAGTTGGGGATCAGCAACTAATGAAAAACTGTTTTTT
>TRBJ2-1|.|TRBV28|.
CASRRPTLLDEQFF
TGTGCCAGCAGGCGGCCTACCCTATTGGATGAGCAGTTCTTC
>TRBJ1-4|.|TRBV5-1|.
CASSLGVGATNEKLFF
TGCGCCAGCAGCTTGGGTGTTGGTGCAACTAATGAAAAACTGTTTTTT
>TRBJ2-7|.|TRBV29-1|.
CSVDSGYEQYF
TGCAGCGTTGATTCAGGGTACGAGCAGTACTTC
>TRBJ2-2|.|TRBV28|.
CASSLFLQVNGELFF
TGTGCCAGCAGTTTATTCTTGCAGGTGAACGGGGAGCTGTTTTTT
>TRBJ2-5|.|TRBV6-6|.
CASSYQAQETQYF
TGTGCCAGCAGTTACCAAGCCCAAGAGACCCAGTACTTC
>TRBJ2-1|.|TRBV27|TRBD1
CASSLQTGGSGEQFF
TGTGCCAGCAGTTTACAGACAGGGGGCTCCGGTGAGCAGTTCTTC
>TRBJ1-2|.|TRBV11-2|.
CASSLDNQGLGYTF
TGTGCCAGCAGCTTAGACAATCAGGGGCTAGGCTACACCTTC
>TRBJ1-2|.|TRBV11-2|.
CASSLGGGFFNYGYTF
TGTGCCAGCAGCTTAGGGGGGGGCTTCTTTAACTATGGCTACACCTTC
>TRBJ2-1|.|TRBV7-9|.
CAFLALTYYNEQFF
TGTGCCTTTCTAGCGTTGACGTACTACAATGAGCAGTTCTTC
>TRBJ2-7|once|TRBV2|TRBD2
CASSERGKHYEQYF
TGTGCCAGCAGTGAGCGGGGGAAGCACTACGAGCAGTACTTC
>TRBJ2-1|.|TRBV27|.
CASSFGNTYNEQFF
TGTGCCAGCAGTTTTGGAAATACCTACAATGAGCAGTTCTTC
>TRBJ1-5|.|TRBV19|.
CASSPGWGPGQPQHF
TGTGCCAGTAGTCCCGGGTGGGGGCCGGGGCAGCCCCAGCATTTT
>TRBJ2-3|medium-sized|TRBV7-9|.
CASSSVSSTDTQYF
TGTGCCAGCAGCTCCGTATCTAGCACAGATACGCAGTATTTT
>TRBJ2-5|.|TRBV7-2|TRBD2
CASSLLTSGLETQYF
TGTGCCAGCAGCTTATTAACTAGCGGATTGGAGACCCAGTACTTC
>TRBJ2-7|.|TRBV11-3|TRBD2
CASSSGLAGGPYEQYF
TGTGCCAGCAGCTCGGGACTAGCGGGAGGGCCTTACGAGCAGTACTTC
>TRBJ2-7|.|TRBV10-3|TRBD1
CAISDPQGEGSYEQYF
TGTGCCATCAGTGACCCCCAGGGGGAAGGGTCCTACGAGCAGTACTTC
>TRBJ1-4|.|TRBV11-2|.
CASSSAPNEKLFF
TGTGCCAGCAGCTCGGCCCCTAATGAAAAACTGTTTTTT
>TRBJ2-1|.|TRBV7-9|.
CASSLGPGGKTGIGDEQFF
TGTGCCAGCAGCTTAGGTCCCGGGGGGAAGACAGGGATTGGAGATGAGCAGTTCTTC
>TRBJ2-7|few|TRBV25-1|.
CASSESQDTRLTYEQYF
TGTGCCAGCAGTGAATCACAAGACACCCGACTAACCTACGAGCAGTACTTC
>TRBJ2-1|.|TRBV27|TRBD2
CASSQGLADNEQFF
TGTGCCAGCAGTCAAGGACTAGCGGACAATGAGCAGTTCTTC
>TRBJ2-1|.|TRBV11-2|TRBD1
CASSHRDRVYEQFF
TGTGCCAGCAGCCACCGGGACAGGGTTTATGAGCAGTTCTTC
>TRBJ1-1|.|TRBV2|.
CASRPQQGRTEAFF
TGTGCCAGCAGGCCCCAGCAGGGAAGGACTGAAGCTTTCTTT
>TRBJ2-2|.|TRBV10-1|.
CASSQGTGHLSGELFF
TGCGCCAGCAGTCAAGGGACCGGGCACTTGAGCGGGGAGCTGTTTTTT
>TRBJ2-3|.|TRBV7-8|TRBD2
CASSHAPRGSGRVDTQYF
TGTGCCAGCAGCCACGCTCCGCGGGGTAGCGGGAGGGTGGATACGCAGTATTTT
>TRBJ2-2|.|TRBV28|.
CASSLSTKNTGELFF
TGTGCCAGCAGTTTATCGACAAAAAACACCGGGGAGCTGTTTTTT
>TRBJ2-3|.|TRBV18|.
CASSPILAEYTDTQYF
TGTGCCAGCTCTCCCATCCTGGCGGAATACACAGATACGCAGTATTTT
>TRBJ2-3|.|TRBV6-5|.
CASRTDNTDTQYF
TGTGCCAGCAGGACGGACAACACAGATACGCAGTATTTT
>TRBJ2-7|.|TRBV12-5|.
CASGLVFGVPYEQYF
TGTGCTAGTGGTTTGGTATTCGGGGTCCCCTACGAGCAGTACTTC
>TRBJ1-2|few|TRBV5-1|TRBD1
CASSLEWDRDYGYTF
TGCGCCAGCAGCTTGGAATGGGACAGGGACTATGGCTACACCTTC
>TRBJ2-7|.|TRBV5-1|.
CASSLTPGSYEQYF
TGCGCCAGCAGCTTGACACCGGGCTCCTACGAGCAGTACTTC
>TRBJ2-1|once|TRBV7-2|TRBD2
CASSWTSISEQFF
TGTGCCAGCAGCTGGACTAGCATTTCTGAGCAGTTCTTC
>TRBJ2-7|.|TRBV11-2|.
CASSLSRSYEQYF
TGTGCCAGCAGCTTGTCCAGGTCGTACGAGCAGTACTTC
>TRBJ2-7|few|TRBV10-3|TRBD1
CAISVAGTGGAYEQYF
TGTGCCATCAGTGTGGCCGGGACAGGGGGCGCCTACGAGCAGTACTTC
>TRBJ2-1|.|TRBV11-2|TRBD2
CASSFGTSGIGEQFF
TGTGCCAGCAGCTTTGGGACTAGCGGGATTGGTGAGCAGTTCTTC
>TRBJ2-7|.|TRBV7-9|.
CASSLIPQGSYEQYF
TGTGCCAGCAGCTTAATCCCTCAGGGGTCCTACGAGCAGTACTTC
>TRBJ2-5|once|TRBV2|.
CASSEGLARTQETQYF
TGTGCCAGCAGTGAAGGGCTAGCGAGAACCCAAGAGACCCAGTACTTC
>TRBJ2-1|.|TRBV2|.
CASSRTEGNEQFF
TGTGCCAGCAGTCGGACAGAAGGTAATGAGCAGTTCTTC